The 23 T cell receptor beta chains presented below share a single source sample, sequenced in a study of tumor-infiltrating lymphocytes in primary liver carcinoma. RNA isolated from unsorted whole blood supplied the blood RNA, with germline DNA also extracted. The researchers produced TCR beta cDNA from approximately 540 ng total RNA with a constant-region primer. It was through three nested multiplex PCR rounds of slightly modified ARM-PCR that TCR beta libraries arose. For around 9 cycles apiece, the opening two PCR rounds ran with TRBV1-TRBV30 forward primers and a C-beta reverse primer. TCRdb re-called the multiplex PCR reads with MiXCR, one entry per CDR3 protein. The data contain 300,000 to 400,000 distinct CDR3 sequences, about 60% of them seen just once; the ten biggest clones take up around 9.5%. The sample taken for sequencing was peripheral blood. The source is a man aged 35 to 55 with primary liver carcinoma and hepatitis B virus infection.

V and J are TRBV28 and TRBJ2-7; D assignment may be TRBD1 or TRBD2 (5 bases each). V was trimmed by 7 bases and J by 7 bases, leaving 17 bases between them. Germline V gives CDR1 MDHEN, CDR2 SYDVKM. This CDR3 has 13 amino acids. CDR3 amino acids: CASTSARGGEQYF. The CDR3 coding sequence is TGTGCCAGCACCTCCGCCCGGGGCGGAGAGCAGTACTTC.

For this clonotype: Just one base apart from a much larger clone, this may be a read error. J is TRBJ2-5 and V is TRBV4-1, with a possible D match to TRBD2 (5 bases). The CDR3 contains 14 residues. Germline values: CDR1 MGHRA, CDR2 YSYEKL. CDR3 amino acids: CAGSQNPGGETQYF. The CDR3 nucleotides read TGCGCCGGCAGCCAAAATCCCGGCGGGGAGACCCAGTACTTC.

The chain links TRBV28 to TRBJ2-7; 8 nucleotides line up with TRBD1. Germline V gene lookup returns CDR1 MDHEN and CDR2 SYDVKM. V was pared by 9 bases and J by 2 bases, with 9 bases of the junction left unmatched. CDR3 length: 14 residues. CDR3 residues: CARRPGQGTYEQYF. The CDR3 DNA sequence: TGTGCCAGGAGACCCGGACAGGGAACCTACGAGCAGTACTTC.

This clonotype was counted ten times or more. This chain uses TRBV29-1 with TRBJ2-3, with D tentatively TRBD1 (5 bases). Trimming cost V 7 bases and J 2 bases, with 13 bases left between them. CDR3 size: 13 residues. From germline, CDR1 is SQVTM and CDR2 ANQGSEA. The CDR3 nucleotides are TGCAGCGGAGACCAGGGAAACACAGATACGCAGTATTTT. Protein: CSGDQGNTDTQYF.

In regard to this clonotype: One end of the junction fails to match germline, which may point to a read error. The chain recombines TRBV5-5 with TRBJ2-7; D is ambiguous. CDR1 is SGHKS, CDR2 YYEKEE, per germline (reference sequence). CDR3 length: 14 residues. The CDR3 DNA sequence: TGTACCAGCAGCCAGTGGACGGAGTCCTACGAGCAGTACTTC. The encoded protein is CTSSQWTESYEQYF.

Regarding this clonotype: This may be a read error, as it is one base from a much larger clone. V is TRBV12-3 or TRBV12-4 and J is TRBJ2-4; D is uncertain. The CDR3 consists of 12 residues. V shed 7 bases and J shed 1 base, with 5 bases lying between them. The CDR3 loop reads CASIGAKNIQYF. The CDR3 DNA is TGTGCCAGCATTGGGGCCAAAAACATTCAGTACTTC.

As regards this clonotype: Being one base from a much bigger clone, this may be a read error. The V call is TRBV5-5, the J call TRBJ2-3; D is possibly TRBD1 (5 bases). The CDR3 spans 14 residues. Germline V gene lookup returns CDR1 SGHKS and CDR2 YYEKEE (reference sequence). The CDR3 coding sequence is TGTGCCAGCAGCTTCCAGGGAAGCACAGATTCGCAGTATTTT. Translating gives CASSFQGSTDSQYF.

Notes on this clonotype: A read error may be the cause here, since a much bigger clone is one base away. The chain combines TRBV6-1 with TRBJ1-5; tentative D call: TRBD1 (5 bases). Germline CDR1 reads MNHNS; CDR2 reads SASEGT. The CDR3 covers 14 residues. The chain's CDR3 is CASSEMTANQTQHF. The CDR3 DNA reads TGTGCCAGCAGTGAAATGACAGCGAATCAGACCCAGCATTTT.

Concerning this clonotype itself: This may be a read error: a much more frequent sequence differs by one nucleotide. The chain joins TRBV5-4 to TRBJ2-3; TRBD2 matches 8 bases. This CDR3 is built from 16 residues. Germline values: CDR1 SGHNT, CDR2 YYREEE (reference sequence). Trimming took 1 base from V and 1 from J; bases not matched to a gene: 5. CDR3 nucleotides: TGTGCCAGCAGCTTGTTCCGGGGGGGATGCACAGATACGCAGTATTTT. Amino acids: CASSLFRGGCTDTQYF. Variable domain in full (rest from reference TRBV5-4 and TRBJ2-3): ETGVTQSPTHLIKTRGQQVTLRCSSQSGHNTVSWYQQALGQGPQFIFQYYREEENGRGNFPPRFSGLQFPNYSSELNVNALELDDSALYLCASSLFRGGCTDTQYFGPGTRLTVL.

The chain links TRBV5-6 to TRBJ1-1, with D unresolved. CDR3 size: 14 residues. Germline lookup yields CDR1 SGHDT and CDR2 YYEEEE. V was shortened by 4 bases and J by 1 base, with 11 bases between the two germline ends. CDR3 sequence reads: CASSPDPGNTEAFF. As DNA, the CDR3 is TGTGCCAGCAGCCCGGATCCAGGGAACACTGAAGCTTTCTTT.

This clonotype was observed a few times. Since a much larger clone is just one base distant, this may be a read error. The rearrangement links TRBV29-1 to TRBJ1-2; D unresolved. Germline loops: CDR1 SQVTM, CDR2 ANQGSEA. The CDR3 has 11 residues. CDR3 sequence: CGVRVIGGYTF. The CDR3 DNA reads TGCGGCGTACGTGTAATCGGTGGCTACACCTTC.

Notes on this clonotype: A much more abundant neighbour one base away suggests this may be a read error. J is TRBJ2-7 and V is TRBV6-6, with no clear D. Germline-derived CDR1 and CDR2 are MNHNY and SVGAGI (reference sequence). This CDR3 region has 13 residues. As DNA, the CDR3 is TGTACCAGCAGTTACTCAGGTACCTACGAGCAGTACTTC. Residues: CTSSYSGTYEQYF.

As concerns this clonotype: One end of the junction fails to match germline, which may point to a read error. The CDR3 reads CASNLSHRSDEKLFF. The CDR3 DNA follows: TGTGCCAGCAATTTATCGCATCGGAGTGATGAAAAACTGTTTTTT. The genes are TRBV12-3 or TRBV12-4 and TRBJ1-4, with D uncertain. This CDR3 has 15 residues.

About this clonotype: This CDR3 fails to terminate in the conserved phenylalanine or tryptophan, so it likely reflects a read error. The chain carries TRBV12-3 or TRBV12-4 and TRBJ2-7; 9 bases fit TRBD2. The J segment lost 5 bases and the V segment lost 8 bases, leaving 13 bases of the junction unmatched. The CDR3 has 15 amino acids. CDR3 amino acids: CASCPPETSGHEQYL. DNA of the CDR3: TGTGCCAGCTGTCCCCCCGAGACTAGCGGACACGAGCAGTACTTA.

For this clonotype: A clone one base away is much larger, so this may be a read error. The chain joins TRBV12-3 or TRBV12-4 to TRBJ2-2, with TRBD1 matching 8 bases. Losses at the gene ends were 0 bases for V and 10 bases for J; bases not matched to a gene: 4. The CDR3 contains 14 residues. Written as DNA, the CDR3 is TGTGCCAGCAGTTTAGCGCAGGGGGCCGTGGAGCTGTTTTTT. Translated: CASSLAQGAVELFF.

As regards this clonotype: Here the CDR3 omits its conserved ending phenylalanine or tryptophan, so a read error is the likely source. The CDR3 region has the DNA TGTGCCAGCAGTCCAGGGACAGATGGGACGGAGCAGTACCTC. Protein sequence: CASSPGTDGTEQYL. The chain joins TRBV11-3 to TRBJ2-7, with 7 bases lining up with TRBD1. The CDR3 is 14 amino acids. CDR1 SGHNT and CDR2 YENEEA come from the germline V gene. V lost 6 bases, J lost 7 bases, and 12 bases stayed unmatched.

This chain links TRBV5-1 with TRBJ1-2; D gene unclear. Between the trimmed V and J ends, which lost 4 bases and 10 bases, there was a span of 20 bases. The CDR3 totals 14 residues. The germline CDR1 and CDR2 sequences are SGHRS and YFSETQ. The CDR3: CASSPGGRIIDYTF. The CDR3, as DNA: TGCGCCAGCAGCCCGGGTGGCAGGATCATTGACTACACCTTC.

The chain couples TRBV11-1 to TRBJ2-7, with D perhaps TRBD2 (6 bases). CDR1 is SGHAT and CDR2 is FQDESV in the germline V gene (reference sequence). Trimming took 10 bases from V and 3 from J, leaving 10 bases between them. CDR3 length: 11 amino acids. CDR3 amino acids: CANGRDYEQYF. In DNA form, the CDR3 reads TGTGCCAACGGGAGAGACTACGAGCAGTACTTC.

This clonotype was counted once. An end of the junction differs from the germline gene, which may be a read error. The chain is built from TRBV11-1 and TRBJ2-3; D possibly matches TRBD1 or TRBD2 (5 bases each). Germline-derived CDR1 and CDR2 are SGHAT and FQDESV (reference sequence). The CDR3 sequence is 15 residues long. The DNA of the CDR3 is TGTGCCAGCAGTTTGCCGAGGGTGAGCACAGGTACGCAATATTTT. Residues: CASSLPRVSTGTQYF.

The chain links TRBV6-5 to TRBJ2-3; 9 nucleotides align to TRBD2. This CDR3 contains 16 residues. Germline CDR1 reads MNHEY; CDR2 reads SVGAGI. V trimming: 0 bases; J trimming: 3 bases; junction bases outside the gene matches: 4. The CDR3 bases are TGTGCCAGCAGTTACTCGACGCTAGCGGGAACAGATACGCAGTATTTT. Translated, it gives CASSYSTLAGTDTQYF.

This clonotype was counted once. The chain is built from TRBV11-2 and TRBJ2-1; D may be TRBD1 (5 bases). Germline V gives CDR1 SGHAT, CDR2 FQNNGV. CDR3 size: 14 residues. V was cut by 2 bases and J by 9 bases, with 14 bases left in between. The CDR3 protein is CASSLQVSQGEQFF. CDR3 bases: TGTGCCAGCAGCTTACAAGTATCGCAGGGTGAGCAGTTCTTC.

Remarks on this clonotype: A clone one base away is much larger, so this may be a read error. V and J are TRBV4-3 and TRBJ2-5; 7 nucleotides align to TRBD2. The CDR3 loop spans 15 amino acids. Germline-derived CDR1 and CDR2 are LGHNA and YSLEER. In DNA, the CDR3 is TGCGCCAGCAGCCAGGGGGAGGGCCAGGTTGAGATCCAGTACTTC. It is translated as CASSQGEGQVEIQYF.

As concerns this clonotype: A read error may explain this, as a much larger clone is one base away. This likely comes from a read error, as the CDR3 has no conserved phenylalanine or tryptophan at its end. This chain joins TRBV12-3 or TRBV12-4 and TRBJ2-3, with 7 bases lining up with TRBD2. J gave up 3 bases and V 6 bases, and 9 bases lay outside the gene matches. The CDR3 sequence is 15 residues long. CDR3 sequence: CASRGGSIGTDTQYY. The CDR3 DNA reads as TGTGCCAGCAGGGGCGGGAGCATTGGGACAGATACGCAGTATTAT.